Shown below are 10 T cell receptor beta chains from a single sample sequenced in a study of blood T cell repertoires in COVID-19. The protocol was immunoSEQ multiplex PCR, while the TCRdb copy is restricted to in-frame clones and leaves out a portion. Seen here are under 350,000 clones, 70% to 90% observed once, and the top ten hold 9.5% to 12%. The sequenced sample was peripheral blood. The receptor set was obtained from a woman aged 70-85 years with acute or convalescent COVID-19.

CDR3 protein: CAWAKQARETQYF. CDR3 DNA: TGTGCCTGGGCGAAACAGGCCAGGGAGACCCAGTACTTC. The chain uses TRBV30 and TRBJ2-5; D is possibly TRBD1 (5 bases). The CDR3 extends over 13 amino acids. Per germline, CDR1 GTSNPN and CDR2 SVGIG (reference sequence). With 5 bases removed from V and 5 bases from J, the gap between germline ends came to 15 bases.

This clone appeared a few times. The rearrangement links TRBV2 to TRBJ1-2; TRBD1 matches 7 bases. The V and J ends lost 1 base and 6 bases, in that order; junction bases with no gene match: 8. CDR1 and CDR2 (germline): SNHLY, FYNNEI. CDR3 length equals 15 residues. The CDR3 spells CASSEEAKGADGYTF. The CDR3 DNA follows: TGTGCCAGCAGTGAAGAGGCAAAGGGGGCCGATGGCTACACCTTC.

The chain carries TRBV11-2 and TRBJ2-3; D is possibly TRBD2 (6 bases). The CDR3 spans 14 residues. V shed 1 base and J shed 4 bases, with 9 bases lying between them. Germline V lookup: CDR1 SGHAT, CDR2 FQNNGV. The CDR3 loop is CASSLGTSSDTQYF. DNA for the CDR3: TGTGCCAGCAGCTTAGGAACTAGCTCAGATACGCAGTATTTT.

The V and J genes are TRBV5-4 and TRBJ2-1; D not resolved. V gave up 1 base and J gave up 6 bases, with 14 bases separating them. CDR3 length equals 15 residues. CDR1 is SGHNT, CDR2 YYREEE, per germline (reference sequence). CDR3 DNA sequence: TGTGCCAGCAGCTTGAAGCGCGTCAATAGCAATGAGCAGTTCTTC. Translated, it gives CASSLKRVNSNEQFF. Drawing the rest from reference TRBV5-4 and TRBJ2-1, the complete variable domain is ETGVTQSPTHLIKTRGQQVTLRCSSQSGHNTVSWYQQALGQGPQFIFQYYREEENGRGNFPPRFSGLQFPNYSSELNVNALELDDSALYLCASSLKRVNSNEQFFGPGTRLTVL.

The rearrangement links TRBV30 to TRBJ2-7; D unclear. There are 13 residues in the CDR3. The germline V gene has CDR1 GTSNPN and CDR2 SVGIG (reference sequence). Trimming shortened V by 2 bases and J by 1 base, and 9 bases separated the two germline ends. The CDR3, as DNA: TGTGCCTGGAGTTTGGCCCGATCCTACGAGCAGTACTTC. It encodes CAWSLARSYEQYF.

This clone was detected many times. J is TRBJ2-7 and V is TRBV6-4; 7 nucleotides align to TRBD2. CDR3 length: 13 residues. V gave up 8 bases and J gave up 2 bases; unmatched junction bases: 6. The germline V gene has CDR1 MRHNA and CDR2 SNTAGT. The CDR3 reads CASVGGLAYEQYF. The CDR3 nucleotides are TGTGCCAGCGTGGGAGGGTTAGCCTACGAGCAGTACTTC.

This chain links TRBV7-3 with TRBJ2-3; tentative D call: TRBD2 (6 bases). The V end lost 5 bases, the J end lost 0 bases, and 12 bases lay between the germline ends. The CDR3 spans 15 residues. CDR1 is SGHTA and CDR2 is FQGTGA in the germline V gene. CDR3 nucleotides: TGTGCCAGCAGCCCCGGGACTCCTAGCACAGATACGCAGTATTTT. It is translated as CASSPGTPSTDTQYF.

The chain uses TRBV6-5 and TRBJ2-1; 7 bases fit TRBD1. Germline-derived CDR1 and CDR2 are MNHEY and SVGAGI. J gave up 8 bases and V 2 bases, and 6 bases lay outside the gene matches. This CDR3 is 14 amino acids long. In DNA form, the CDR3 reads TGTGCCAGCAGTTACCATGACAGGGTTTATGAGCAGTTCTTC. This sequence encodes CASSYHDRVYEQFF.

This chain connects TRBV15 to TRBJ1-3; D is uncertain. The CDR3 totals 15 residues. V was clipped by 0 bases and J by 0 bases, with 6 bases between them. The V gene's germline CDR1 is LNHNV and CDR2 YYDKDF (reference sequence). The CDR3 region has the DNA TGTGCCACCAGCAGAGATCGGTTCTCTGGAAACACCATATATTTT. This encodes CATSRDRFSGNTIYF.

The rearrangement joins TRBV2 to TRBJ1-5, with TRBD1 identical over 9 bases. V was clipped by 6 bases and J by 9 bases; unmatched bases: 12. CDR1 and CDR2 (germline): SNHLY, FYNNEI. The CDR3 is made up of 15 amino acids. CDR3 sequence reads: CASRMDRGNLSPQHF. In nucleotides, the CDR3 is TGTGCCAGCAGGATGGACAGGGGTAATTTGTCGCCCCAGCATTTT.